The 22 T cell receptor beta chains below were found in one sample sequenced in a study of blood T cell repertoires in COVID-19. Libraries were prepared by immunoSEQ multiplex PCR; TCRdb keeps only in-frame clonotypes and omits some of them. The profile shows roughly 200,000 clones, approximately 85% of them singletons. Sequencing input: PBMCs or T cells enriched from blood (not recorded which). The receptors originated from a man aged 35 to 55 who had recovered from COVID-19.

V is TRBV12-5 and J is TRBJ1-5; TRBD1 agrees at 7 bases. CDR3 length: 16 residues. CDR1 is LGHNT, CDR2 FRNRAP, per germline. Unmatched junction bases numbered 12, after V lost 5 bases and J lost 5 bases. CDR3 in amino acids: CASGPSRDSGYQPQHF. As DNA, the CDR3 is TGTGCTAGTGGTCCCTCCCGGGACAGCGGCTATCAGCCCCAGCATTTT.

The CDR3 DNA reads as TGTGCCAGTAGTTCACAGGGCAATCAGCCCCAGCATTTT. Protein product: CASSSQGNQPQHF. The V gene is TRBV19, the J gene TRBJ1-5; the D gene is possibly TRBD1 (5 bases). There are 13 residues in the CDR3. Germline CDR1 reads LNHDA; CDR2 reads SQIVND (reference sequence). The V end lost 5 bases, the J end lost 2 bases, and 7 bases lay between the germline ends.

V gene TRBV3-1 (or the pseudogene TRBV3-2) combines with J gene TRBJ1-2, with a possible D match to TRBD1 (5 bases). This CDR3 spans 14 amino acids. Germline CDR1 reads LGHDT; CDR2 reads YNNKEL (reference sequence). The ends were cut back, 4 bases at V and 5 bases at J, with 14 bases in the middle. The CDR3 spells CASSPAHRLYGYTF. The CDR3 DNA follows: TGTGCCAGCAGCCCCGCCCACAGGTTATATGGCTACACCTTC.

The J gene is TRBJ1-5, the V gene TRBV5-1; 9 positions agree with TRBD1. The CDR3 runs to 14 residues. The V gene end was trimmed by 1 base and the J gene end by 5 bases; junction bases not matched to a gene: 1. CDR1 and CDR2 (germline): SGHRS, YFSETQ. The CDR3 loop reads CASSLTGGHQPQHF. The DNA of the CDR3 is TGCGCCAGCAGCTTGACAGGGGGCCATCAGCCCCAGCATTTT.

The chain links TRBV9 to TRBJ2-6, with 8 positions matching TRBD2. The CDR3 consists of 17 residues. Germline V gene sequence: CDR1 SGDLS, CDR2 YYNGEE. V was pared by 2 bases and J by 3 bases, with 7 bases of the junction left unmatched. CDR3 in DNA: TGTGCCAGCAGCGTGACCGGGACTAGTGGTGGGGCCAACGTCCTGACTTTC. Translating gives CASSVTGTSGGANVLTF.

This rearrangement joins TRBV7-8 to TRBJ1-1, with TRBD1 identical over 7 bases. The CDR3 covers 14 residues. CDR1 and CDR2 (germline): SGHVS, FQNEAQ. With V trimmed by 5 bases and J by 4 bases, 7 bases remained unmatched. CDR3 in amino acids: CASSPRRQGTEAFF. CDR3 in DNA: TGTGCCAGCAGCCCAAGGCGACAGGGCACTGAAGCTTTCTTT. Full variable domain (missing parts from reference TRBV7-8 and TRBJ1-1): GAGVSQSPRYKVAKRGQDVALRCDPISGHVSLFWYQQALGQGPEFLTYFQNEAQLDKSGLPSDRFFAERPEGSVSTLKIQRTQQEDSAVYLCASSPRRQGTEAFFGQGTRLTVV.

The chain has TRBV12-5 and TRBJ2-2, with a tentative D call TRBD2 (6 bases). CDR3 length: 15 amino acids. The germline V gene encodes CDR1 LGHNT and CDR2 FRNRAP. The V and J ends lost 6 bases and 0 bases respectively, with 11 bases between them. Here the CDR3 reads CASGLGTSNTGELFF. The CDR3 bases are TGTGCTAGTGGCCTCGGGACTTCGAACACCGGGGAGCTGTTTTTT.

The chain recombines TRBV12-3 or TRBV12-4 with TRBJ2-5; D uncertain. With 6 bases removed from V and 0 bases from J, the gap between germline ends came to 8 bases. The CDR3 runs to 13 residues. CDR3 sequence (DNA): TGTGCCAGCAGCTACTACGACCAAGAGACCCAGTACTTC. Protein sequence: CASSYYDQETQYF.

The rearrangement joins TRBV2 to TRBJ2-2; 9 nucleotides line up with TRBD1. The germline V gene has CDR1 SNHLY and CDR2 FYNNEI. The CDR3 has 14 residues. J gave up 1 base and V 8 bases, and 2 bases lay outside the gene matches. For the CDR3, the DNA is TGTGCCAGCCGGACAGGGGAGAACACCGGGGAGCTGTTTTTT. Translation: CASRTGENTGELFF.

The chain combines TRBV3-1 (or the pseudogene TRBV3-2) with TRBJ2-1; possibly TRBD1 for D (5 bases). Trimming removed 1 base at V and 4 bases at J, with 5 bases between. Germline CDR1 reads LGHDT; CDR2 reads YNNKEL (reference sequence). The CDR3 has 13 amino acids. The DNA for the CDR3 is TGTGCCAGCAGCCAAGGACAGTACAATGAGCAGTTCTTC. It yields the protein CASSQGQYNEQFF.

The chain recombines TRBV25-1 with TRBJ2-7, with TRBD1 identical over 7 bases. Per the germline V gene, CDR1 is MGHDK and CDR2 is SYGVNS. V lost 3 bases, J lost 5 bases, and 7 bases stayed unmatched. The CDR3 loop spans 14 amino acids. The CDR3 DNA reads as TGTGCCAGCAGTGATCGACAGGGAGAGGACGAGCAGTACTTC. Translating gives CASSDRQGEDEQYF.

V gene TRBV27 combines with J gene TRBJ2-7; D is possibly TRBD1 (6 bases). CDR1 and CDR2 (germline): MNHEY, SMNVEV (reference sequence). The CDR3 has 14 amino acids. Trimming took off 5 bases at V and 6 bases at J, with 17 bases between the two ends. CDR3 in DNA: TGTGCCAGCAGTCAAACGGGACAATGGGGCGAGCAGTACTTC. It codes for CASSQTGQWGEQYF.

This chain joins TRBV2 and TRBJ1-2; 11 bases fit TRBD1. CDR3 length: 15 amino acids. V lost 5 bases and J lost 4; bases outside the gene matches: 6. Germline CDR1 is SNHLY and CDR2 is FYNNEI. CDR3 sequence (DNA): TGTGCCAGCAGTCAAGGGACAGGGGGGCCCTATGGCTACACCTTC. This encodes CASSQGTGGPYGYTF.

This clone was picked up one time. CDR3 region: CASSTLQGQGNQPQHF. CDR3 sequence (DNA): TGTGCCAGTAGTACGCTTCAGGGACAGGGTAATCAGCCCCAGCATTTT. V usage is TRBV19 and J usage is TRBJ1-5; TRBD1 matches at 9 bases. Germline assignment: CDR1 LNHDA and CDR2 SQIVND (reference sequence). With 4 bases clipped from V and 4 bases from J, the junction kept 8 bases outside the gene matches. The CDR3 loop spans 16 amino acids.

V usage is TRBV3-1 (or the pseudogene TRBV3-2) and J usage is TRBJ1-2; 9 nucleotides line up with TRBD1. The CDR3 has 16 amino acids. Losses at the gene ends were 1 base for V and 2 bases for J; bases not matched to a gene: 5. Looked up from germline, CDR1 is LGHDT and CDR2 is YNNKEL (reference sequence). CDR3 coding DNA: TGTGCCAGCAGCCAAGGTGGGGACAGGGAGAACTATGGCTACACCTTC. This gives the protein CASSQGGDRENYGYTF.

The V gene is TRBV30, the J gene TRBJ2-5; 9 nucleotides match TRBD1. V shed 1 base, J shed 5 bases, and the junction held 2 bases outside the gene matches. The CDR3 consists of 13 residues. The germline V gene encodes CDR1 GTSNPN and CDR2 SVGIG (reference sequence). CDR3 region: CAWSGTGVETQYF. CDR3 nucleotides: TGTGCCTGGAGTGGGACAGGGGTGGAGACCCAGTACTTC.

The V and J genes are TRBV4-1 and TRBJ1-1; TRBD1 matches at 8 bases. The CDR3 length is 14 residues. Germline assignment: CDR1 MGHRA and CDR2 YSYEKL. V shed 5 bases and J 4 bases; nucleotides not matched to a gene: 6. The CDR3 nucleotides read TGCGCCAGCAGCGTGACAGGGGTTGGCACTGAAGCTTTCTTT. Encoded protein: CASSVTGVGTEAFF.

This clone is a singleton in its sample. This chain connects TRBV7-3 to TRBJ1-1; D ambiguous. The CDR3 runs to 12 residues. Germline-derived CDR1 and CDR2 are SGHTA and FQGTGA. Trimming shortened V by 5 bases and J by 7 bases, and 11 bases separated the two germline ends. CDR3 DNA sequence: TGTGCCAGCAGCCCGCTCGGGGTTGAAGCTTTCTTT. Translating gives CASSPLGVEAFF.

This clone was detected a few times. The chain combines TRBV30 with TRBJ1-2; D may be TRBD1 (6 bases). The CDR3 is 12 residues long. The ends were cut back, 7 bases at V and 8 bases at J, with 17 bases in the middle. Germline V gene data show CDR1 as GTSNPN and CDR2 as SVGIG (reference sequence). CDR3: CALSGTWGGYTF. DNA of the CDR3: TGTGCCTTATCCGGGACATGGGGGGGCTACACCTTC.

The chain links TRBV11-3 to TRBJ1-4, with TRBD1 matching over 10 bases. Germline loops: CDR1 SGHNT, CDR2 YENEEA. There are 17 residues in the CDR3. The V segment lost 1 base and the J segment 7 bases; nucleotides outside the gene matches: 9. This CDR3 reads CASSLAGTGVLAEKLFF. DNA for the CDR3: TGTGCCAGCAGCTTAGCAGGGACAGGGGTTTTGGCTGAAAAACTGTTTTTT.

The chain joins TRBV5-6 to TRBJ2-7, with 10 bases identical to TRBD2. Per the germline V gene, CDR1 is SGHDT and CDR2 is YYEEEE. V lost 2 bases and J lost 5; bases outside the gene matches: 16. There are 18 residues in the CDR3. CDR3 coding DNA: TGTGCCAGCAGCTTACCCGGGACTAGCGAGCGCTTCTGGGACGAGCAGTACTTC. This translates into CASSLPGTSERFWDEQYF.

This chain uses TRBV5-1 with TRBJ1-2, with 7 bases matching TRBD1. CDR1 and CDR2 (germline): SGHRS, YFSETQ. The CDR3 extends over 13 amino acids. J lost 6 bases, V lost 4 bases, and 6 bases had no gene match. CDR3 sequence: CASSAGTVDGYTF. CDR3 nucleotide sequence: TGCGCCAGCAGCGCCGGGACAGTTGATGGCTACACCTTC.